This TCR beta chain was captured by sequencing in a study of cytomegalovirus exposure and HLA in healthy donors. On the study more broadly: Within the Caucasian-associated ancestry cluster were roughly 82% of the approximately 400 genotyped donors.

Overall study findings and caveats: In vitro confirmation showed a few CMV-associated chains to be CMV antigen specific. Clonal expansion, a later analysis showed, was greater in HLA-associated TCR beta chains than in equally common others.

The table lists this clone with a few counts. Its antigen is unidentified. Germline V gene data show CDR1 as MNHEY and CDR2 as SMNVEV (reference sequence). V dropped 2 bases and J dropped 3; count of bases not matched to a gene: 3. CDR3 length: 14 residues. Both 60 Vbeta primers and 13 Jbeta primers went into the PCR. Authors' processing steps: Some 10 million shared chains were among the approximately 87 million unique TCR beta chains that a later analysis counted. The method was immunoSEQ multiplex PCR; TCRdb's version includes in-frame clones alone and lacks a portion of them. V and J calls plus clone size are reproduced from that table; the DNA served to infer D and trimming. The profile shows about 130,000 clones, about 82% of them singletons.

The V and J genes are TRBV27 and TRBJ2-7, with TRBD1 identical over 8 bases. This receptor was taken from a man aged 30-40 years in good health. The sample was PBMCs. The CDR3 spells CASSLAGGNYEQYF. In DNA, the CDR3 is TGTGCCAGCAGTTTAGCAGGGGGCAACTACGAGCAGTACTTC.